Each of the 21 T cell receptor beta chains below was sequenced from the same sample in a study of vaccination and CD4 T cells after COVID-19. Their recognized antigens are unknown. Treatment meaning: 10-day PBMC culture with coronavirus spike peptide pools or control peptides (ViraFEST assay). Cultured CD4+ T-cell DNA underwent Oncomine TCR Beta short-read sequencing. TCRdb redid the calling of the PCR reads with MiXCR, one entry per CDR3 protein. The profile covers roughly 9,000 distinct CDR3 sequences, with around three fifths appearing a single time and under 30% taken by the ten largest. The sample taken for sequencing was CD4+ T cells from blood, cultured in vitro. These receptor sequences come from a human donor who had recovered from COVID-19.

This clonotype was detected a few times. V and J are TRBV7-8 and TRBJ2-5; D gene ambiguous. This CDR3 contains 14 residues. Trimming took 1 base from V and 5 from J, leaving 11 bases between them. CDR1 SGHVS and CDR2 FQNEAQ come from the germline V gene. The CDR3 coding sequence is TGTGCCAGCAGCTTAGGCCCCCTCTTGGAGACCCAGTACTTC. Protein product: CASSLGPLLETQYF.

The rearrangement joins TRBV7-9 to TRBJ1-2; D is unresolved. CDR3 size: 14 residues. V shed 5 bases and J shed 4 bases, with 14 bases lying between them. Looked up from germline, CDR1 is SEHNR and CDR2 is FQNEAQ (reference sequence). This chain's CDR3 is CASSPWTGGYGYTF. The CDR3 nucleotides are TGTGCCAGCAGCCCCTGGACGGGAGGCTATGGCTACACCTTC.

The chain combines TRBV7-2 with TRBJ1-6; the D is unclear. The CDR3 is made up of 14 amino acids. V shed 1 base and J shed 9 bases, with 10 bases lying between them. The V gene's germline CDR1 is SGHTA and CDR2 FQGNSA. CDR3 coding DNA: TGTGCCAGCAGCTTAGTTCCAGGTCCTTCACCCCTCCACTTT. Translated, it gives CASSLVPGPSPLHF.

This clonotype showed up just a few times. The chain couples TRBV28 to TRBJ1-5; possible D gene TRBD1, 5 bases. The CDR3 has 14 amino acids. V lost 9 bases and J lost 4, with 16 bases in between. The germline V gene has CDR1 MDHEN and CDR2 SYDVKM. The CDR3 reads CASMGRPTNQPQHF. CDR3 DNA: TGTGCCAGTATGGGACGGCCAACTAATCAGCCCCAGCATTTT.

This clonotype has just one count. The chain combines TRBV6-2 or TRBV6-3 with TRBJ1-1; D remains unclear. The CDR3 is 11 amino acids. Germline V lookup: CDR1 MNHEY, CDR2 SVGEGT. V lost 10 bases, J lost 7 bases, and 13 bases lay in between. DNA of the CDR3: TGTGCCAAAGCGGGTTGGGTTGAAGCTTTCTTT. Translation: CAKAGWVEAFF.

By sample share, this clonotype is large. The chain joins TRBV20-1 to TRBJ1-2, with TRBD1 matching over 9 bases. This CDR3 is built from 15 residues. V shed 4 bases, J shed 2 bases, and the junction held 8 bases outside the gene matches. CDR1 is DFQATT, CDR2 SNEGSKA, per germline (reference sequence). The CDR3 reads CSATHGQGSNYGYTF. The CDR3 DNA sequence: TGCAGTGCTACTCATGGACAGGGGAGCAACTATGGCTACACCTTC.

As regards this clonotype: Given a much more abundant clone one base away, this may be a read error. This chain connects TRBV24-1 to TRBJ2-1, with a weak D call TRBD2 (6 bases). Trimming stripped 0 bases from V and 5 bases from J, with 13 bases between. Germline loops: CDR1 KGHDR, CDR2 SFDVKD. CDR3 length: 16 amino acids. The CDR3 nucleotides read TGTGCCACCAGTGATTTGGGGACGGGGGTCCACAATGAGCAGTTCTTC. It encodes CATSDLGTGVHNEQFF.

The J gene is TRBJ2-5, the V gene TRBV20-1; TRBD2 aligns across 10 bases. The CDR3 spans 15 residues. J lost 2 bases, V lost 0 bases, and 3 bases had no gene match. Germline V gene sequence: CDR1 DFQATT, CDR2 SNEGSKA (reference sequence). The CDR3 here is CSARDGTSVQETQYF. The CDR3 DNA sequence: TGCAGTGCTAGAGATGGGACTAGCGTACAAGAGACCCAGTACTTC.

The J gene is TRBJ1-2, the V gene TRBV20-1; 11 positions match TRBD1. The CDR3 is made up of 13 amino acids. Germline assignment: CDR1 DFQATT and CDR2 SNEGSKA (reference sequence). J was trimmed by 8 bases and V by 3 bases; bases with no gene match: 5. DNA of the CDR3: TGCAGTGCTAGCCTGGGACAGGGGGTCGGCTACACCTTC. Its translation is CSASLGQGVGYTF.

The rearrangement links TRBV28 to TRBJ1-2; 7 nucleotides align to TRBD1. The CDR3 extends over 13 amino acids. Germline assignment: CDR1 MDHEN and CDR2 SYDVKM. V lost 6 bases and J lost 4; bases outside the gene matches: 5. The CDR3 region is CASSVGTAYGYTF. The CDR3, as DNA: TGTGCCAGCAGCGTCGGGACAGCCTATGGCTACACCTTC.

This chain's CDR3 is CSARQASGSQETQYF. The CDR3 coding sequence is TGCAGTGCTAGGCAGGCTAGCGGGTCCCAAGAGACCCAGTACTTC. This chain connects TRBV20-1 to TRBJ2-5; 8 bases agree with TRBD2. Germline V gene data show CDR1 as DFQATT and CDR2 as SNEGSKA (reference sequence). V trimming: 3 bases; J trimming: 1 base; junction bases outside the gene matches: 7. CDR3 length: 15 residues.

V is TRBV20-1 and J is TRBJ1-1; perhaps TRBD1 as D (5 bases). Germline lookup yields CDR1 DFQATT and CDR2 SNEGSKA (reference sequence). V was cut by 2 bases and J by 4 bases, with 11 bases left in between. The CDR3 length is 13 residues. The CDR3 loop reads CSARQGPGTEAFF. The CDR3 DNA reads as TGCAGTGCTAGACAGGGACCAGGCACTGAAGCTTTCTTT.

The CDR3 spells CATSTGSGRAAWETQYF. CDR3 coding DNA: TGTGCCACCAGCACCGGAAGCGGGAGGGCCGCGTGGGAGACCCAGTACTTC. This sequence joins TRBV15 and TRBJ2-5; 10 bases align to TRBD2. V gave up 4 bases and J gave up 5 bases; unmatched junction bases: 13. There are 17 residues in the CDR3. Germline V lookup: CDR1 LNHNV, CDR2 YYDKDF (reference sequence).

Only a few counts were recorded for this clonotype. The rearrangement uses TRBV20-1 and TRBJ1-1; D is unresolved. V was cut by 6 bases and J by 1 base, with 9 bases left in between. In germline, CDR1 is DFQATT, CDR2 SNEGSKA (reference sequence). CDR3 length: 12 residues. CDR3 sequence (DNA): TGCAGTGCGCCGACTGGGAACACTGAAGCTTTCTTT. Protein sequence: CSAPTGNTEAFF.

The V call is TRBV7-9, the J call TRBJ2-1, with TRBD2 as a possible D gene (5 bases). The CDR3 consists of 14 residues. The ends were cut back, 3 bases at V and 7 bases at J, with 13 bases in the middle. The germline V gene encodes CDR1 SEHNR and CDR2 FQNEAQ (reference sequence). The CDR3 sequence is CASSFGELRNEQFF. The CDR3 coding sequence is TGTGCCAGCAGCTTTGGGGAGCTCAGGAATGAGCAGTTCTTC.

The genes are TRBV7-6 and TRBJ1-2; the D is unclear. The CDR3 is 15 residues long. In germline, CDR1 is SGHVS, CDR2 FNYEAQ. V was pared by 1 base and J by 4 bases, with 13 bases between. CDR3 sequence reads: CASSLGWGSAYGYTF. In nucleotides, the CDR3 is TGTGCCAGCAGCTTAGGGTGGGGATCAGCCTATGGCTACACCTTC.

The table lists this clonotype with a few counts. V and J are TRBV7-9 and TRBJ1-5; possible D gene TRBD1, 6 bases. This CDR3 contains 15 residues. Trimming took off 5 bases at V and 4 bases at J, with 15 bases between the two ends. CDR1 SEHNR and CDR2 FQNEAQ come from the germline V gene (reference sequence). The CDR3 nucleotides are TGTGCCAGCAGCAATACAGGGAGGGGTAATCAGCCCCAGCATTTT. This sequence encodes CASSNTGRGNQPQHF.

This clonotype is a singleton in its sample. V and J are TRBV20-1 and TRBJ1-2; D is uncertain. CDR1 and CDR2 from the germline V gene are DFQATT and SNEGSKA (reference sequence). CDR3 size: 9 residues. The CDR3 DNA reads TGCACCCCGGGCTATGGCTACACCTTC. Translation gives CTPGYGYTF.

The V gene is TRBV7-2, the J gene TRBJ1-2; D gene unclear. Trimming pared 7 bases from V and 8 bases from J, leaving 11 bases between. The CDR3 is 11 residues long. Germline CDR1 reads SGHTA; CDR2 reads FQGNSA. CDR3: CASTQGLGYTF. CDR3 bases: TGTGCCAGCACGCAAGGGTTAGGCTACACCTTC.

This clonotype was counted once. This chain connects TRBV15 to TRBJ2-5, with 11 bases lining up with TRBD1. J gave up 4 bases and V 1 base, and 8 bases lay outside the gene matches. CDR3 size: 17 residues. CDR1 and CDR2 (germline): LNHNV, YYDKDF (reference sequence). The CDR3 reads CATSRGWTGGIGETQYF. DNA of the CDR3: TGTGCCACCAGCAGAGGATGGACAGGGGGCATCGGAGAGACCCAGTACTTC.

The V and J genes are TRBV7-9 and TRBJ1-1; D is undetermined. Trimming cost V 5 bases and J 5 bases, with 9 bases left between them. Germline lookup yields CDR1 SEHNR and CDR2 FQNEAQ (reference sequence). The CDR3 runs to 12 residues. The CDR3 here is CASSPSRTEAFF. The CDR3 region has the DNA TGTGCCAGCAGCCCCTCGAGGACTGAAGCTTTCTTT. The full variable domain, rest sourced from reference TRBV7-9 and TRBJ1-1, is DTGVSQNPRHKITKRGQNVTFRCDPISEHNRLYWYRQTLGQGPEFLTYFQNEAQLEKSRLLSDRFSAERPKGSFSTLEIQRTEQGDSAMYLCASSPSRTEAFFGQGTRLTVV.